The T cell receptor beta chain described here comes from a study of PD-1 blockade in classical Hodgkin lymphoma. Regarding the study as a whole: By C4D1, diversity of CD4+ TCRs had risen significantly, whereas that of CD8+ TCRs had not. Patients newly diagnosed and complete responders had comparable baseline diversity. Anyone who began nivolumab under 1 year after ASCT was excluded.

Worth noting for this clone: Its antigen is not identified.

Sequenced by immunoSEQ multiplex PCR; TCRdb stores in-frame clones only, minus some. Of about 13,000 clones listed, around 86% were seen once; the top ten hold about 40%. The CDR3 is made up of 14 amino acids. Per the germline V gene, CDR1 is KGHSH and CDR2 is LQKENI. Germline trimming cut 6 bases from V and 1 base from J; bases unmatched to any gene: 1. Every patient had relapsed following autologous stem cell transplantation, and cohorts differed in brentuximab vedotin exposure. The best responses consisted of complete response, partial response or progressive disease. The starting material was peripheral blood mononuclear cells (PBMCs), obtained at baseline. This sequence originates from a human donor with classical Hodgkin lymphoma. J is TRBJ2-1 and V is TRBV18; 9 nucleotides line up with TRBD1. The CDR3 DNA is TGTGCCAGCTCGGACAGGGGATCCTACAATGAGCAGTTCTTC. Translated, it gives CASSDRGSYNEQFF.